One and the same sample provided the 23 T cell receptor beta chains below, sequenced in a study of monozygotic twins with inflammatory bowel disease (dated by TCRdb to about 2019). The library was obtained by 5' RACE. The instrument was an Illumina HiSeq 2500. Following reprocessing of the reads by TCRdb, the data hold one row per CDR3 protein sequence and no DNA is available. The data table for this sample lists around 380,000 distinct CDR3 sequences. The ten top clones hold approximately 2.3% of the sample. The sequencing sample was made of blood. The receptors were sampled from a human donor with ulcerative colitis or Crohn's disease, or a healthy co-twin of an affected twin (not recorded which).

The gene calls are TRBV5-1 and TRBJ1-1; TCRdb proposes TRBD1, but this gene call is untestable without DNA. Germline V lookup: CDR1 SGHRS, CDR2 YFSETQ. CDR3 length: 12 amino acids. Here the CDR3 reads CASSPPGPEAFF.

The chain employs TRBV28 and TRBJ2-1; TCRdb proposes TRBD1, but this gene call is untestable without DNA. Germline V lookup: CDR1 MDHEN, CDR2 SYDVKM. The CDR3 has 15 amino acids. CDR3 region: CASSSGGEINNEQFF.

The chain employs TRBV15 and TRBJ2-2; absent DNA, TCRdb's TRBD1 call cannot be checked. Per germline, CDR1 LNHNV and CDR2 YYDKDF (reference sequence). The CDR3 is 13 amino acids. CDR3 in amino acids: CATSSRQAGELFF.

The chain joins TRBV19 to TRBJ2-7; absent DNA, TCRdb's TRBD2 call cannot be checked. The CDR3 is 15 residues long. Germline CDR1 and CDR2: LNHDA and SQIVND (reference sequence). The CDR3 loop reads CASASLANTRYEQYF.

V is TRBV29-1 and J is TRBJ2-1. Germline CDR1 reads SQVTM; CDR2 reads ANQGSEA. This CDR3 region has 12 residues. This CDR3 is CSVESLRDEQFF.

V gene TRBV7-9 combines with J gene TRBJ1-4; the TCRdb D gene call, TRBD1, has no DNA to confirm it. The CDR3 covers 16 residues. In germline, CDR1 is SEHNR, CDR2 FQNEAQ (reference sequence). The CDR3: CASSFGGWGPSEKLFF. Together with reference TRBV7-9 and TRBJ1-4, the CDR3 gives the full variable domain: DTGVSQNPRHKITKRGQNVTFRCDPISEHNRLYWYRQTLGQGPEFLTYFQNEAQLEKSRLLSDRFSAERPKGSFSTLEIQRTEQGDSAMYLCASSFGGWGPSEKLFFGSGTQLSVL.

This chain joins TRBV15 and TRBJ2-1; the D gene TCRdb calls, TRBD1, cannot be checked with no DNA. Per the germline V gene, CDR1 is LNHNV and CDR2 is YYDKDF (reference sequence). The CDR3 sequence is 14 residues long. CDR3 in amino acids: CATAKGTGNPRQFF.

The chain recombines TRBV12-3 or TRBV12-4 with TRBJ2-5; TCRdb's D call, TRBD2, is unchecked because there is no DNA. The CDR3 has 15 amino acids. The CDR3 spells CASSPPPAFQETQYF.

This rearrangement joins TRBV5-1 to TRBJ2-2; lacking DNA, the TRBD1 call made by TCRdb goes unchecked. CDR1 is SGHRS, CDR2 YFSETQ, per germline. The CDR3 spans 18 residues. The CDR3 is CASSSTGGRGLAVGELFF.

The genes are TRBV5-1 and TRBJ2-1; the TCRdb D gene call, TRBD1, has no DNA to confirm it. This CDR3 is built from 14 residues. Germline V gene lookup returns CDR1 SGHRS and CDR2 YFSETQ. CDR3 protein: CASSLQGVGDEQFF.

The chain couples TRBV28 to TRBJ1-1; the TCRdb D gene call, TRBD1, has no DNA to confirm it. Germline loops: CDR1 MDHEN, CDR2 SYDVKM. This CDR3 contains 13 residues. The chain's CDR3 is CASRDPGGTEAFF.

The chain has TRBV7-9 and TRBJ2-4; TCRdb proposes TRBD1, but this gene call is untestable without DNA. CDR1 is SEHNR, CDR2 FQNEAQ, per germline (reference sequence). This CDR3 has 15 residues. The CDR3 loop reads CASSSLTGPKNIQYF.

The V call is TRBV11-2, the J call TRBJ1-1; TCRdb's D call of TRBD1 is untestable without DNA. CDR1 is SGHAT and CDR2 is FQNNGV in the germline V gene. The CDR3 contains 13 residues. The CDR3: CASSPAGTYEAFF.

V gene TRBV4-3 combines with J gene TRBJ2-2. In germline, CDR1 is LGHNA, CDR2 YSLEER. CDR3 length: 17 residues. CDR3 sequence: CASSQELRPPNTGELFF.

The chain uses TRBV5-6 and TRBJ1-2. Germline CDR1 and CDR2: SGHDT and YYEEEE. The CDR3 has 14 amino acids. Here the CDR3 reads CASSLAVSDYGYTF.

V and J are TRBV5-1 and TRBJ2-7; TCRdb reports TRBD1, a call that lacks DNA to check it against. This CDR3 region has 15 residues. Germline V gene lookup returns CDR1 SGHRS and CDR2 YFSETQ. CDR3: CASSWGDRDSYEQYF.

The chain has TRBV6-4 and TRBJ2-2; TCRdb indicates TRBD2, and absent DNA this call remains unverified. Germline V gives CDR1 MRHNA, CDR2 SNTAGT. The length of the CDR3 is 22 residues. CDR3 loop: CASSDSKLASGRAIPDTGELFF.

The chain recombines TRBV14 with TRBJ2-2. Germline V gene data show CDR1 as SGHDN and CDR2 as FVKESK. The CDR3 length is 16 residues. The CDR3 spells CASSQDLILGTGELFF.

The V and J genes are TRBV7-9 and TRBJ2-7; TCRdb proposes TRBD2, but this gene call is untestable without DNA. CDR3 size: 15 residues. Germline loops: CDR1 SEHNR, CDR2 FQNEAQ (reference sequence). The CDR3 sequence: CASSLGAGGLYEQYF. Based on the CDR3 plus reference TRBV7-9 and TRBJ2-7, the full variable domain is DTGVSQNPRHKITKRGQNVTFRCDPISEHNRLYWYRQTLGQGPEFLTYFQNEAQLEKSRLLSDRFSAERPKGSFSTLEIQRTEQGDSAMYLCASSLGAGGLYEQYFGPGTRLTVT.

The chain is built from TRBV2 and TRBJ1-5. This CDR3 is built from 13 residues. Germline CDR1 is SNHLY and CDR2 is FYNNEI. Here the CDR3 reads CASSELGNQPQHF.

The chain has TRBV28 and TRBJ2-1; TCRdb proposes TRBD2, but this gene call is untestable without DNA. The CDR3 is 12 amino acids. Germline assignment: CDR1 MDHEN and CDR2 SYDVKM. The CDR3 region is CASKPGGNEQFF.

V usage is TRBV2 and J usage is TRBJ2-1; TCRdb's D gene call, TRBD1, goes unchecked for lack of DNA. CDR3 length equals 12 residues. The V gene's germline CDR1 is SNHLY and CDR2 FYNNEI. CDR3 sequence reads: CASSGMGGDRFF.

The V and J genes are TRBV4-2 and TRBJ1-5; TCRdb proposes TRBD1, but this gene call is untestable without DNA. The CDR3 length is 15 residues. Germline V gene sequence: CDR1 LGHNA, CDR2 YNFKEQ. The CDR3 region is CASSQDRESNQPQHF.